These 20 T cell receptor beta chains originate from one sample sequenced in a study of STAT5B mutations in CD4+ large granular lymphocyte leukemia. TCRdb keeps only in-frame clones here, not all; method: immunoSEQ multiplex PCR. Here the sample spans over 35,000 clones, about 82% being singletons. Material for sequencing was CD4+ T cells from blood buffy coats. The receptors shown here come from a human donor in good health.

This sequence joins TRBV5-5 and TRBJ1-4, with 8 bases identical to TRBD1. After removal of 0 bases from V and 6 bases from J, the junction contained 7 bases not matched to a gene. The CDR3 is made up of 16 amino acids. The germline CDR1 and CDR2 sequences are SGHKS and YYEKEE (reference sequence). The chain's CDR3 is CASSLGTGRVDEKLFF. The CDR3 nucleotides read TGTGCCAGCAGCTTGGGGACAGGGAGGGTGGATGAAAAACTGTTTTTT.

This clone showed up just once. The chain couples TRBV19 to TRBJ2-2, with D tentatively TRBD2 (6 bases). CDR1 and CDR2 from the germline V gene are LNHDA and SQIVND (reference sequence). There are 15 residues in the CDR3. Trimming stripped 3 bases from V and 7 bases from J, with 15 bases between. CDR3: CASSMIAGWVGELFF. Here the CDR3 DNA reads TGTGCCAGTAGTATGATTGCGGGATGGGTCGGGGAGCTGTTTTTT. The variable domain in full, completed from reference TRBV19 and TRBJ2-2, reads DGGITQSPKYLFRKEGQNVTLSCEQNLNHDAMYWYRQDPGQGLRLIYYSQIVNDFQKGDIAEGYSVSREKKESFPLTVTSAQKNPTAFYLCASSMIAGWVGELFFGEGSRLTVL.

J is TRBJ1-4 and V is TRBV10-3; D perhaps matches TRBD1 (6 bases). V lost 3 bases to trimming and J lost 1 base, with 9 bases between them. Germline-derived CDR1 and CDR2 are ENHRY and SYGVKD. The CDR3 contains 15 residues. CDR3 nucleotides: TGTGCCATCAGTGATAAAGGGGGAACTAATGAAAAACTGTTTTTT. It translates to CAISDKGGTNEKLFF.

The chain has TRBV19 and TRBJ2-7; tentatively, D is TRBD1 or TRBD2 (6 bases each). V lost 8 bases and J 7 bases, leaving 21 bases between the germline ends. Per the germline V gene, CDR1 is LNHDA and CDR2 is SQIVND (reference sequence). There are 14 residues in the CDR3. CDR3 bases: TGTGCCAGTCGCCGTGGGACGGGGGCGCTTGAGCAGTACTTC. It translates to CASRRGTGALEQYF.

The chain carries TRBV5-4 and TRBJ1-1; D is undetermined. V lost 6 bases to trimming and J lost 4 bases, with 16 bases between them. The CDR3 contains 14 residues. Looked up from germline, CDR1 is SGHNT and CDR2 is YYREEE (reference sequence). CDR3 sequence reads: CASTPSRAGTEAFF. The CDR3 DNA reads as TGTGCCAGCACTCCGTCCCGGGCAGGCACTGAAGCTTTCTTT.

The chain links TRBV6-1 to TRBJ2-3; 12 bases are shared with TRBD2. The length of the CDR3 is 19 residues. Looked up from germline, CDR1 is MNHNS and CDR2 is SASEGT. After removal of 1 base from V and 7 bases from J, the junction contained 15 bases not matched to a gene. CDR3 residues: CASSEGSWSGLAGQNTQYF. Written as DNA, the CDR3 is TGTGCCAGCAGTGAAGGATCGTGGAGCGGACTAGCGGGACAAAATACGCAGTATTTT.

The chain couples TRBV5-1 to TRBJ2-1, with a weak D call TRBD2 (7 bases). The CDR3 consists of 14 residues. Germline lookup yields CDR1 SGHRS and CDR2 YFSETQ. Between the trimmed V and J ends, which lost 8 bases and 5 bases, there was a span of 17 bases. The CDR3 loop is CARGGGSGDNEQFF. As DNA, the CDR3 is TGCGCCAGAGGGGGAGGGAGCGGTGACAATGAGCAGTTCTTC.

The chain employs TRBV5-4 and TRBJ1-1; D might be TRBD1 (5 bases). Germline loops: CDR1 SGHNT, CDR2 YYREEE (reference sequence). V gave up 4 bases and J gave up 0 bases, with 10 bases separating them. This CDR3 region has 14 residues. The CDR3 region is CASSRMTVNTEAFF. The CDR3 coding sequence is TGTGCCAGCAGCCGTATGACAGTGAACACTGAAGCTTTCTTT.

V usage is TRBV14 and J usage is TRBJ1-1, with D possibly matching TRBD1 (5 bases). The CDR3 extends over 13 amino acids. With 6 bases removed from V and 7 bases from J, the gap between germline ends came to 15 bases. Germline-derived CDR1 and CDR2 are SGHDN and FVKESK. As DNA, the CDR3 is TGTGCCAGCAGTTCACCAGGGTGGAATGAAGCTTTCTTT. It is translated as CASSSPGWNEAFF.

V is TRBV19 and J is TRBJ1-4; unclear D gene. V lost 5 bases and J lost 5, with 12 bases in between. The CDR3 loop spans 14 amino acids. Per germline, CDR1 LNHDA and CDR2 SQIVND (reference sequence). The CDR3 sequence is CASSLTGWNEKLFF. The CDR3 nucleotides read TGTGCCAGTAGTTTGACTGGCTGGAATGAAAAACTGTTTTTT.

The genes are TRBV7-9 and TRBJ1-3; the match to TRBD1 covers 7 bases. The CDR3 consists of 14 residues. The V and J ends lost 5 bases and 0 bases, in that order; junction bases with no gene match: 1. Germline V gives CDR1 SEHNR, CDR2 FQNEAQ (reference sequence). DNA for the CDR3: TGTGCCAGCAGCCCAGGGGGCTCTGGAAACACCATATATTTT. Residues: CASSPGGSGNTIYF.

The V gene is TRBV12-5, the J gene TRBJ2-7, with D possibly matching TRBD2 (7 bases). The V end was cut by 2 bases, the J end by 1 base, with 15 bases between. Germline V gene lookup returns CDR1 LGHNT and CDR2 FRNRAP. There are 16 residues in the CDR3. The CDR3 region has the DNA TGTGCTAGTGGTTTGTCTACCGGGGGGCTGTCCTACGAGCAGTACTTC. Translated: CASGLSTGGLSYEQYF.

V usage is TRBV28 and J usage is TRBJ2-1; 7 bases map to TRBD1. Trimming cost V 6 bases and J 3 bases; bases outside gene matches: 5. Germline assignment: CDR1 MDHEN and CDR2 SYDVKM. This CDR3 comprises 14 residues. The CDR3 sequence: CASSSGTVYNEQFF. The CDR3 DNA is TGTGCCAGCAGCTCCGGGACAGTCTACAATGAGCAGTTCTTC. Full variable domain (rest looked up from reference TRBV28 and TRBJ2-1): DVKVTQSSRYLVKRTGEKVFLECVQDMDHENMFWYRQDPGLGLRLIYFSYDVKMKEKGDIPEGYSVSREKKERFSLILESASTNQTSMYLCASSSGTVYNEQFFGPGTRLTVL.

The CDR3 is CASSLGQGTLNSPLHF. CDR3 nucleotides: TGTGCCAGCAGCCTAGGACAGGGGACTCTTAATTCACCCCTCCACTTT. V gene TRBV9 combines with J gene TRBJ1-6; the match to TRBD1 covers 9 bases. The germline V gene encodes CDR1 SGDLS and CDR2 YYNGEE. The CDR3 sequence is 16 residues long. The J segment lost 6 bases and the V segment lost 4 bases, leaving 8 bases of the junction unmatched.

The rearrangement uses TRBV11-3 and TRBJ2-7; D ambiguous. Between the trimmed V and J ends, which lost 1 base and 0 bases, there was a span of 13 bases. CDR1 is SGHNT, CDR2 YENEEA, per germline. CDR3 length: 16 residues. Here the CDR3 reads CASSLGMTASSYEQYF. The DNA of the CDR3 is TGTGCCAGCAGCTTAGGTATGACGGCGAGCTCCTACGAGCAGTACTTC.

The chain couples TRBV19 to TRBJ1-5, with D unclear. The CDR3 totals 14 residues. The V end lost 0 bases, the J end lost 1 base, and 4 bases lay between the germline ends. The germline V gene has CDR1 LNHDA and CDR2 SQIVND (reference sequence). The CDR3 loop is CASSIDISNQPQHF. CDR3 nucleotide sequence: TGTGCCAGTAGTATAGACATAAGCAATCAGCCCCAGCATTTT. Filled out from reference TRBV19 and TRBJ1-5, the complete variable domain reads DGGITQSPKYLFRKEGQNVTLSCEQNLNHDAMYWYRQDPGQGLRLIYYSQIVNDFQKGDIAEGYSVSREKKESFPLTVTSAQKNPTAFYLCASSIDISNQPQHFGDGTRLSIL.

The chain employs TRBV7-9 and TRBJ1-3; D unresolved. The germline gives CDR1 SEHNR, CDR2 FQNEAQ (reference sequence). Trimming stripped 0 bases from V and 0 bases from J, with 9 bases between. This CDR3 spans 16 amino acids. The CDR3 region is CASSLAGEYSGNTIYF. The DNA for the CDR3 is TGTGCCAGCAGCTTAGCTGGGGAGTACTCTGGAAACACCATATATTTT.

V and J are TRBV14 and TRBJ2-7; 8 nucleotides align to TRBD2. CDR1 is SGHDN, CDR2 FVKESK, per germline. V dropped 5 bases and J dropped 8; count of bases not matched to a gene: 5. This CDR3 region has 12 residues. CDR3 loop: CASSAGGRQQYF. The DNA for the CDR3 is TGTGCCAGCAGCGCGGGCGGGAGGCAGCAGTACTTC.

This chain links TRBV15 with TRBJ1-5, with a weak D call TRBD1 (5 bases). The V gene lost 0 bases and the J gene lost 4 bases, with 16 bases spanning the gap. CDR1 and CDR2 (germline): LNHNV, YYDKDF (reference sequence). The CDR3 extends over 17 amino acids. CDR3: CATSRDKGDRGNQPQHF. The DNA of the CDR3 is TGTGCCACCAGCAGAGATAAAGGGGATAGAGGGAATCAGCCCCAGCATTTT. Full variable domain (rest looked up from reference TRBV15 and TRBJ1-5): DAMVIQNPRYQVTQFGKPVTLSCSQTLNHNVMYWYQQKSSQAPKLLFHYYDKDFNNEADTPDNFQSRRPNTSFCFLDIRSPGLGDTAMYLCATSRDKGDRGNQPQHFGDGTRLSIL.

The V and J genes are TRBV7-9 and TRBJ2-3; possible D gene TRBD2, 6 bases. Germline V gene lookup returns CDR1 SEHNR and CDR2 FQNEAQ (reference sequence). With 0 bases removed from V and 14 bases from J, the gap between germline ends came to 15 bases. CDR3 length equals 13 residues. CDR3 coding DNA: TGTGCCAGCAGCTTAGCCGAGGACTACCGGTCGTATTTT. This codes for CASSLAEDYRSYF.